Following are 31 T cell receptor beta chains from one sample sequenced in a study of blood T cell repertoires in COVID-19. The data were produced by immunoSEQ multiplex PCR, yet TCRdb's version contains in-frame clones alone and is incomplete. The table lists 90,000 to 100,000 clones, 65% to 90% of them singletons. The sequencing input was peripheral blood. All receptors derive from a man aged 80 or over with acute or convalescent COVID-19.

The CDR3 DNA sequence: TGTGCCAGCAGCCCTCTGACAGGGTCCTACGAGCAGTACTTC. Amino acid sequence: CASSPLTGSYEQYF. The chain employs TRBV6-2 or TRBV6-3 and TRBJ2-7, with TRBD1 identical over 7 bases. The CDR3 loop spans 14 amino acids. V shed 6 bases and J 1 base; nucleotides not matched to a gene: 6. The germline gives CDR1 MNHEY, CDR2 SVGEGT.

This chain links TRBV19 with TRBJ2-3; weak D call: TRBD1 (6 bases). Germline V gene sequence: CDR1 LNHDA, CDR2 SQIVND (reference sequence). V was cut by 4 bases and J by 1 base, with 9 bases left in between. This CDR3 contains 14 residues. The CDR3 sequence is CASSTRTGTDTQYF. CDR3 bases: TGTGCCAGTAGTACCAGGACAGGCACAGATACGCAGTATTTT. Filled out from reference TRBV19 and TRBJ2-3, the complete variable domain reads DGGITQSPKYLFRKEGQNVTLSCEQNLNHDAMYWYRQDPGQGLRLIYYSQIVNDFQKGDIAEGYSVSREKKESFPLTVTSAQKNPTAFYLCASSTRTGTDTQYFGPGTRLTVL.

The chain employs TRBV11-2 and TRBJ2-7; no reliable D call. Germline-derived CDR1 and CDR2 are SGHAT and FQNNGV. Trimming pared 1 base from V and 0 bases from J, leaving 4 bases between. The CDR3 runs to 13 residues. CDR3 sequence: CASSLGSSYEQYF. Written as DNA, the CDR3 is TGTGCCAGCAGCTTAGGTAGCTCCTACGAGCAGTACTTC. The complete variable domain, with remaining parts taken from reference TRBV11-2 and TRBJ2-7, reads EAGVAQSPRYKIIEKRQSVAFWCNPISGHATLYWYQQILGQGPKLLIQFQNNGVVDDSQLPKDRFSAERLKGVDSTLKIQPAKLEDSAVYLCASSLGSSYEQYFGPGTRLTVT.

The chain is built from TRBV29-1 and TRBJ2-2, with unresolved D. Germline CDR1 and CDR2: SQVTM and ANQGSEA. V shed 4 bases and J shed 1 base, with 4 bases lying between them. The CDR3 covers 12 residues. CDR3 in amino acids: CSVAVNTGELFF. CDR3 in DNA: TGCAGCGTTGCCGTGAACACCGGGGAGCTGTTTTTT.

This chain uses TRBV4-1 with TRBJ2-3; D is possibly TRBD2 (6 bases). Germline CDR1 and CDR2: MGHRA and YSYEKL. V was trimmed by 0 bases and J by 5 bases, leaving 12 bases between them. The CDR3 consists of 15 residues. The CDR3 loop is CASSQEHLGGDTQYF. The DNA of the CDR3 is TGCGCCAGCAGCCAAGAACATCTGGGAGGAGATACGCAGTATTTT.

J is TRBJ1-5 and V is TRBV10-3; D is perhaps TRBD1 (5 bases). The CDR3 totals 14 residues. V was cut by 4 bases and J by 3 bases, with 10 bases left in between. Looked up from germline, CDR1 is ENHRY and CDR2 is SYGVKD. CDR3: CAISGGQNNQPQHF. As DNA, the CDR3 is TGTGCCATCAGTGGAGGACAAAACAATCAGCCCCAGCATTTT.

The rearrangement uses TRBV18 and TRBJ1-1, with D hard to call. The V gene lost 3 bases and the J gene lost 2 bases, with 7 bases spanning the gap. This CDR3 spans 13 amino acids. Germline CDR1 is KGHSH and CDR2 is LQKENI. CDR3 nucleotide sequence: TGTGCCAGCTCACCTCTAGACAACACTGAAGCTTTCTTT. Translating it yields CASSPLDNTEAFF.

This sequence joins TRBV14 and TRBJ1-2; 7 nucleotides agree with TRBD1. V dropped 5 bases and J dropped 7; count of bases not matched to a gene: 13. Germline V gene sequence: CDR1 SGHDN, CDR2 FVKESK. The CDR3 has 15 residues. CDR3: CASSVSLTGMGGYTF. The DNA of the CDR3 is TGTGCCAGCAGCGTAAGCCTGACAGGGATGGGTGGCTACACCTTC.

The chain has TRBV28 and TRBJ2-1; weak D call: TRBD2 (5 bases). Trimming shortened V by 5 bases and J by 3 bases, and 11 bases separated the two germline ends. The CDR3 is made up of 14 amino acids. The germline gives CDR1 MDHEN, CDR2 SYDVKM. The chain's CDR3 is CASSKRTNYNEQFF. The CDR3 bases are TGTGCCAGCAGTAAGCGGACGAACTACAATGAGCAGTTCTTC.

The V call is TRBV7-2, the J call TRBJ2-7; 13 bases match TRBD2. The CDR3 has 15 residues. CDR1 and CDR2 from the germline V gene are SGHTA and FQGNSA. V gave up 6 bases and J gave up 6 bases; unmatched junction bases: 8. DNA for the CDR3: TGTGCCAGCAGGCAGACTAGCGGGGGGCGGCGCGAGCAGTACTTC. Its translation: CASRQTSGGRREQYF.

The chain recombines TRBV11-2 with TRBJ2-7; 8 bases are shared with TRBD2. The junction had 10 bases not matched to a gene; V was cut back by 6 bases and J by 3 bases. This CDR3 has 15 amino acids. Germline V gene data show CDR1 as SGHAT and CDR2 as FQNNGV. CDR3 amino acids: CASSFGVAGNYEQYF. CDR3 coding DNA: TGTGCCAGCAGTTTCGGAGTAGCGGGAAACTACGAGCAGTACTTC.

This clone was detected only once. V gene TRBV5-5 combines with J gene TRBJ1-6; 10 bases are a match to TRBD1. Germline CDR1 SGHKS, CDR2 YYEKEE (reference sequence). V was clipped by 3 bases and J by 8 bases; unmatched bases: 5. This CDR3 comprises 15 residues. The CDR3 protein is CASSSTGTGDSPLHF. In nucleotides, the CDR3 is TGTGCCAGCAGCTCCACCGGGACAGGGGATTCACCCCTCCACTTT. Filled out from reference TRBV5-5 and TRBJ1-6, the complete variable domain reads DAGVTQSPTHLIKTRGQQVTLRCSPISGHKSVSWYQQVLGQGPQFIFQYYEKEERGRGNFPDRFSARQFPNYSSELNVNALLLGDSALYLCASSSTGTGDSPLHFGNGTRLTVT.

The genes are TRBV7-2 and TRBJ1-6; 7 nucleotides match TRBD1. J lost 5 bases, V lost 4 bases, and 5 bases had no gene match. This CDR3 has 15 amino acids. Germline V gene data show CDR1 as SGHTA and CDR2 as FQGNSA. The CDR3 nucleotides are TGTGCCAGCAGCTACCGGGACAGACATAATTCACCCCTCCACTTT. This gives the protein CASSYRDRHNSPLHF.

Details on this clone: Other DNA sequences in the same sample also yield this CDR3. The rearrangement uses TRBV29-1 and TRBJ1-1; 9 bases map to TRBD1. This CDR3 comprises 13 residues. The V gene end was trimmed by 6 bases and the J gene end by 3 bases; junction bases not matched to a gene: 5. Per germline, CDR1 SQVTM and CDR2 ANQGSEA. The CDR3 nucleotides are TGCAGCGTCGCCACAGGGGGCGACACTGAAGCTTTCTTT. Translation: CSVATGGDTEAFF.

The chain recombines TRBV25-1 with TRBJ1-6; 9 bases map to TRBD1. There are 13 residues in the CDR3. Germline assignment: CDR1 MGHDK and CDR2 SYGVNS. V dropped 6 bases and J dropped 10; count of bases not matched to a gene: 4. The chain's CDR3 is CASRWGQGSPLHF. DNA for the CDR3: TGTGCCAGCAGGTGGGGACAGGGCTCACCCCTCCACTTT. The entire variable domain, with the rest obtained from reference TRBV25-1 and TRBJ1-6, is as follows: EADIYQTPRYLVIGTGKKITLECSQTMGHDKMYWYQQDPGMELHLIHYSYGVNSTEKGDLSSESTVSRIRTEHFPLTLESARPSHTSQYLCASRWGQGSPLHFGNGTRLTVT.

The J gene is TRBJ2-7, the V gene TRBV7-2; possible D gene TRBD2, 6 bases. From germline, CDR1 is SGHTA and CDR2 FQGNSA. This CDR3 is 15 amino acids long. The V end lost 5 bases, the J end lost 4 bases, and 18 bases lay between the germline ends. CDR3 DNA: TGTGCCAGCAGCCCCGGATCAGGCGGGATGTACGAGCAGTACTTC. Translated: CASSPGSGGMYEQYF.

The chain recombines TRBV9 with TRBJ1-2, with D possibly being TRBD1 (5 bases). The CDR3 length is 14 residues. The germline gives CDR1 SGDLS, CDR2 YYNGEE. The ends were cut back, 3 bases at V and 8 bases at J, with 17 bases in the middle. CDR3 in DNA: TGTGCCAGCAGCGGTAATGGGGGACTCGGAGGCTACACCTTC. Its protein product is CASSGNGGLGGYTF.

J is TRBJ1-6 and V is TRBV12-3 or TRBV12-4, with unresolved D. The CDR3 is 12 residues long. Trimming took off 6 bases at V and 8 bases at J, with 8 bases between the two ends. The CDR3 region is CASSRGDSPLHF. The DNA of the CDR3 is TGTGCCAGCAGCCGTGGAGATTCACCCCTCCACTTT.

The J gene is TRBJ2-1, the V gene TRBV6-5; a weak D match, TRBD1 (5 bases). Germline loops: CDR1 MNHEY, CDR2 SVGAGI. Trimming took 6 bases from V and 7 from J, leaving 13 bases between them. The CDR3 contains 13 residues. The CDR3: CASSLGAVNEQFF. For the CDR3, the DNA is TGTGCCAGCAGCCTTGGGGCTGTTAATGAGCAGTTCTTC.

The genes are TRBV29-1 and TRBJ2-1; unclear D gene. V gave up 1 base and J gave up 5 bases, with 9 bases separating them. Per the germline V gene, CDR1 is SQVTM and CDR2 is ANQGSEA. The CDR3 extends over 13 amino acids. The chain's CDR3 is CSVEGGANNEQFF. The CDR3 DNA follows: TGCAGCGTTGAAGGAGGCGCGAACAATGAGCAGTTCTTC.

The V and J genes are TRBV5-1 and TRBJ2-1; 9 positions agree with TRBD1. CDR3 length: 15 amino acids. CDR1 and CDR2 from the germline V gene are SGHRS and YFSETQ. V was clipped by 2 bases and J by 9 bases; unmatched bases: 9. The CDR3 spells CASSFQITGGSEQFF. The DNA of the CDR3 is TGCGCCAGCAGCTTTCAAATTACAGGGGGCTCTGAGCAGTTCTTC.

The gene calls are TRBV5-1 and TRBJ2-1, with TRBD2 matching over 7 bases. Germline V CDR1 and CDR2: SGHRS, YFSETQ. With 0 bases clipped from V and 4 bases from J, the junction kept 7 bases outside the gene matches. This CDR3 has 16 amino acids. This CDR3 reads CASSLAGGADYNEQFF. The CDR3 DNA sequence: TGCGCCAGCAGCTTGGCGGGGGGAGCTGATTACAATGAGCAGTTCTTC.

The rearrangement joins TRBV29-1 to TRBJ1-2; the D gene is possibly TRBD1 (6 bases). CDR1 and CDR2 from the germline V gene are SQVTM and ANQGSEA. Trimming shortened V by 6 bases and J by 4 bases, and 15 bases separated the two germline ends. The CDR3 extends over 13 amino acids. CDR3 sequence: CSVEPGQRYGYTF. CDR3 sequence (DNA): TGCAGCGTCGAACCGGGACAACGCTATGGCTACACCTTC.

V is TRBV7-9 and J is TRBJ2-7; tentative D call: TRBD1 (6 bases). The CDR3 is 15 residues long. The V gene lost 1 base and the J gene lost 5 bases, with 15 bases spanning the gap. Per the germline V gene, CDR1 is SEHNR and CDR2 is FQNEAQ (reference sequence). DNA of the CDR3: TGTGCCAGCAGCTTAGTCGGTCAGGGGCAGGACGAGCAGTACTTC. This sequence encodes CASSLVGQGQDEQYF. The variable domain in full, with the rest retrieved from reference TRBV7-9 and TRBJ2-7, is DTGVSQNPRHKITKRGQNVTFRCDPISEHNRLYWYRQTLGQGPEFLTYFQNEAQLEKSRLLSDRFSAERPKGSFSTLEIQRTEQGDSAMYLCASSLVGQGQDEQYFGPGTRLTVT.

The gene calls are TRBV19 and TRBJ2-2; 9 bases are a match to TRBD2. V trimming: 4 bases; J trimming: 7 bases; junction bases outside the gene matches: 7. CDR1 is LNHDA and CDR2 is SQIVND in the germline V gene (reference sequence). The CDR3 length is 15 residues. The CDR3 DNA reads TGTGCCAGTAGTAGGCGGGAGGGCCCTGTCGGGGAGCTGTTTTTT. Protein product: CASSRREGPVGELFF.

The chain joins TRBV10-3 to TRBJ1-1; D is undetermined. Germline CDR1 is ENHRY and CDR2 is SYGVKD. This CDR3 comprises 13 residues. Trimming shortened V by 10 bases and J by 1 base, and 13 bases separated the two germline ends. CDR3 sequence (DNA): TGTGCCAGACGCCGGGAGCCGAACACTGAAGCTTTCTTT. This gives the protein CARRREPNTEAFF.

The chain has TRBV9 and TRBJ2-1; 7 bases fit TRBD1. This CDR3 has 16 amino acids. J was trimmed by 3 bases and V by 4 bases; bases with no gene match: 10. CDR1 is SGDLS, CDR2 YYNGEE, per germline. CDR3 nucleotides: TGTGCCAGCAGCAGGACAGGCGATATCTTCTACAATGAGCAGTTCTTC. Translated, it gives CASSRTGDIFYNEQFF.

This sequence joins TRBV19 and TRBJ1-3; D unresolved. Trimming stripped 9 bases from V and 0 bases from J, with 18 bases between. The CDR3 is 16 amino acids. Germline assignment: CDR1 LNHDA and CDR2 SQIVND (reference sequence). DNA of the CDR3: TGTGCCAGCATTAAAATGGACTCCTACTCTGGAAACACCATATATTTT. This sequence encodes CASIKMDSYSGNTIYF.

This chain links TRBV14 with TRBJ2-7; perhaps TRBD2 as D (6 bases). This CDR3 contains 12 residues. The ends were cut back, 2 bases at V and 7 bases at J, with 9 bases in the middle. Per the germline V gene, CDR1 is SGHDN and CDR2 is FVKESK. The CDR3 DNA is TGTGCCAGCAGCCAACTGGCGGGGGAGCAGTACTTC. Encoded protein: CASSQLAGEQYF.

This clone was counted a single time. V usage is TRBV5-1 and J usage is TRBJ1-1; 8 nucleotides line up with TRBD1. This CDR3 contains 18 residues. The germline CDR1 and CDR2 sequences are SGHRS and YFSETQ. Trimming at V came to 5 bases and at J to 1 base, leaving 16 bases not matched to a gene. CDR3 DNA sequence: TGCGCCAGCAGGAGAACCTCAGGGGGCACCGCCCAGAACACTGAAGCTTTCTTT. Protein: CASRRTSGGTAQNTEAFF.

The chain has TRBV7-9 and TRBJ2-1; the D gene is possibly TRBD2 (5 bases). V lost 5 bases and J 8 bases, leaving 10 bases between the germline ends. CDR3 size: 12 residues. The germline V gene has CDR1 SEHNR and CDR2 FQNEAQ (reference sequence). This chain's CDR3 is CASSRELDEQFF. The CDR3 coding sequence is TGTGCCAGCAGCCGGGAATTGGATGAGCAGTTCTTC.